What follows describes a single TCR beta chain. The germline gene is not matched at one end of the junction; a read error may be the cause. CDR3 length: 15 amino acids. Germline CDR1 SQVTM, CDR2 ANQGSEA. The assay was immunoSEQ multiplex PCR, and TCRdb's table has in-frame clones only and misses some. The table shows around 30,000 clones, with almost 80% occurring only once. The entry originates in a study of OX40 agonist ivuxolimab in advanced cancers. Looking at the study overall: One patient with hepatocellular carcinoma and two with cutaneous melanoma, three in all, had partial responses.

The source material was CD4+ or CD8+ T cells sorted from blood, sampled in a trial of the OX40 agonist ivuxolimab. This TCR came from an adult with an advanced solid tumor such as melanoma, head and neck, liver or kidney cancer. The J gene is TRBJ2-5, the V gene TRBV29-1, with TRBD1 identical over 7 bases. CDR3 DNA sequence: TGCAGCGTCGAAGGGGGCCCATACGGAGGTGAGACCCAGTACTTC. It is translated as CSVEGGPYGGETQYF.